Listed below are T cell receptor beta chains from one sample, sequenced in a study of human T cells and chemical hapten exposure. TCRdb passed the RACE reads through MiXCR, listing each CDR3 protein once. This sample yields 120,000 to 150,000 distinct CDR3 sequences, of which around 11% are seen a single time; around 1.4% belongs to the top ten. Specimen: whole blood, collected in connection with sensitization to the hapten diphenylcyclopropenone (DPC). These receptors were taken from a woman in her fifties or sixties with alopecia areata. Some clones in this sample may be carry-over from other donors' samples. CDR3s include the opening cysteine and the closing phenylalanine or tryptophan. A D gene is named only where the DNA matches it firmly. Size is stated for part of the rows, as once, few or many counts, or as a class when the clone is expanded.

j_call clone_size v_call d_call cdr3_length cdr3_aa cdr3_nt
TRBJ2-3 few TRBV3-1 TRBD1 15 CASSHGTGDIDTQYF TGTGCCAGCAGCCATGGGACAGGGGACATAGATACGCAGTATTTT
TRBJ2-2 - TRBV29-1 - 10 CSVKTGELFF TGCAGCGTCAAAACCGGGGAGCTGTTTTTT
TRBJ2-5 few TRBV6-5 TRBD2 18 CASSPRSWTSGYQETQYF TGTGCCAGCAGCCCCCGTTCCTGGACTAGCGGGTACCAAGAGACCCAGTACTTC
TRBJ1-3 - TRBV5-1 - 14 CASSPGRTGNTIYF TGCGCCAGCAGCCCAGGTAGAACTGGAAACACCATATATTTT
TRBJ1-1 many TRBV5-6 - 12 CASSLRNTEAFF TGTGCCAGCAGCTTGAGAAACACTGAAGCTTTCTTT
TRBJ2-1 many TRBV7-9 TRBD1 14 CASSLGQGFNEQFF TGTGCCAGCAGCTTGGGACAGGGGTTCAATGAGCAGTTCTTC
TRBJ2-3 - TRBV23-1 - 13 CASSQSWGDTQYF TGCGCCAGCAGTCAATCTTGGGGAGATACGCAGTATTTT
TRBJ2-1 - TRBV5-4 - 15 CASSLEGPRRNEQFF TGTGCCAGCAGCTTGGAGGGGCCCAGGAGGAATGAGCAGTTCTTC
TRBJ2-3 many TRBV20-1 - 14 CSARDLVRTDTQYF TGCAGTGCTAGAGATCTCGTCCGCACAGATACGCAGTATTTT
TRBJ2-1 few TRBV5-1 TRBD2 14 CASSLQLAGEEQFF TGCGCCAGCAGCTTGCAACTAGCGGGAGAAGAGCAGTTCTTC
TRBJ1-1 few TRBV5-1 - 14 CASSWSAGNTEAFF TGCGCCAGCAGCTGGAGTGCAGGGAACACTGAAGCTTTCTTT
TRBJ2-5 few TRBV7-2 - 15 CASSLGGSRSETQYF TGTGCCAGCAGCTTAGGGGGGAGCCGGTCGGAGACCCAGTACTTC
TRBJ2-5 - TRBV7-7 TRBD2 14 CASSLTSGEETQYF TGTGCTAGCAGCTTGACTAGCGGAGAAGAGACCCAGTACTTC
TRBJ1-6 - TRBV20-1 - 14 CSARAGLYNSPLHF TGCAGTGCTAGAGCGGGACTGTATAATTCACCCCTCCACTTT
TRBJ1-2 - TRBV6-2/TRBV6-3 - 14 CASSYGHQGYGYTF TGTGCCAGCAGTTACGGCCACCAAGGGTATGGCTACACCTTC
TRBJ2-2 many TRBV28 - 14 CASRRPGFTGELFF TGTGCCAGCAGACGCCCAGGGTTCACCGGGGAGCTGTTTTTT
TRBJ2-1 - TRBV29-1 - 10 CSVVGLEQFF TGCAGCGTTGTTGGGCTTGAGCAGTTCTTC
TRBJ2-1 few TRBV20-1 TRBD2 14 CSAEDGTSIREQFF TGCAGTGCTGAGGATGGGACTAGTATACGGGAGCAGTTCTTC
TRBJ1-2 few TRBV12-3/TRBV12-4 TRBD1 15 CASSPGQGARDGYTF TGTGCCAGCAGTCCCGGACAGGGGGCAAGGGATGGCTACACCTTC
TRBJ2-5 - TRBV18 - 14 CASSPSVRQETQYF TGTGCCAGCTCACCGTCCGTACGGCAAGAGACCCAGTACTTC
TRBJ2-2 many TRBV27 - 18 CASSFLKLGGRDYGELFF TGTGCCAGCAGTTTTCTAAAGTTGGGTGGCCGTGACTACGGGGAGCTGTTTTTT
TRBJ2-1 many TRBV20-1 TRBD2 17 CSARNSGRARSYNEQFF TGCAGTGCTAGGAATAGCGGGAGGGCCCGATCCTACAATGAGCAGTTCTTC